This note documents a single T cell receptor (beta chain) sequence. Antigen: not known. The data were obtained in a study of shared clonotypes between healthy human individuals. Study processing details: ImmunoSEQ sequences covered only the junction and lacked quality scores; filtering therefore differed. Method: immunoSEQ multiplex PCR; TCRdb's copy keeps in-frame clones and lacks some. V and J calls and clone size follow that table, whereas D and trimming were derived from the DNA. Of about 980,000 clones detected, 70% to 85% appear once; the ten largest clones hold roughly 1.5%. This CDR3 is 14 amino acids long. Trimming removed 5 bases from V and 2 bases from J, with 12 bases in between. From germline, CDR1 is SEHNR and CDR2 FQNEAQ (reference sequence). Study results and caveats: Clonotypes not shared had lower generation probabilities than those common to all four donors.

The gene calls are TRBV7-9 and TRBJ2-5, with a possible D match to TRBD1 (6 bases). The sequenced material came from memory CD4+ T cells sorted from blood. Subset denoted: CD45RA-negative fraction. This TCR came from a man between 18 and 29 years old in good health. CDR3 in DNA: TGTGCCAGCAGCGAACAGGGTAATCAAGAGACCCAGTACTTC. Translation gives CASSEQGNQETQYF.